The rows below give T cell receptor beta chains drawn from one sample of a study of T cells in Graves' hyperthyroidism and ophthalmopathy. TCRdb re-called the multiplex PCR reads with MiXCR, one entry per CDR3 protein. This sample has approximately 640,000 distinct CDR3 sequences, with less than 45% found just once. The sequencing sample was made of peripheral blood or thyroid tissue (not recorded which). The receptors derive from an adult man with Graves' disease, either hyperthyroidism or ophthalmopathy (not recorded which). Each CDR3 is given with its conserved first and last residue. A D gene is named only where the DNA matches it firmly. Clone size is not always given. Where it is, it says once, few, many or a class for expanded clones.

>TRBD1|TRBV2|TRBJ1-4|.
CASSLQQGGEKLFF
TGTGCCAGCAGTTTACAACAGGGGGGCGAAAAACTGTTTTTT
>.|TRBV29-1|TRBJ1-2|.
CSVGRRGQLYGYTF
TGCAGCGTTGGACGGCGCGGACAGCTCTATGGCTACACCTTC
>TRBD2|TRBV7-9|TRBJ2-7|.
CASGERGDFYEQYF
TGTGCCAGCGGCGAGCGGGGGGATTTCTACGAGCAGTACTTC
>.|TRBV2|TRBJ1-4|.
CASSEPGRAEKLFF
TGTGCCAGCAGTGAACCGGGCAGGGCGGAAAAACTGTTTTTT
>.|TRBV18|TRBJ1-2|.
CASSPRRGDTYGYTF
TGTGCCAGCTCACCACGGAGAGGGGATACCTATGGCTACACCTTC
>.|TRBV5-5|TRBJ2-5|few
CASSEPGAETQYF
TGTGCCAGCAGTGAGCCGGGTGCGGAGACCCAGTACTTC
>TRBD2|TRBV7-2|TRBJ2-7|many
CASSLTGLAAYDEQYF
TGTGCCAGCAGCCTAACGGGACTAGCGGCCTATGACGAGCAGTACTTC
>TRBD1|TRBV19|TRBJ1-6|.
CASSPQRQGLGSPLHF
TGTGCCAGTAGTCCCCAACGACAGGGGTTAGGTTCACCCCTCCACTTT
>TRBD1|TRBV7-9|TRBJ1-3|.
CASSQGQDQTLSGNTIYF
TGTGCCAGCAGCCAAGGACAGGACCAAACTTTGTCCGGAAACACCATATATTTT
>.|TRBV7-2|TRBJ2-7|.
CASSLGYRVDEQYF
TGTGCCAGCAGCTTAGGGTACAGGGTAGACGAGCAGTACTTC
>.|TRBV2|TRBJ1-2|many
CATVDGLYGYTF
TGTGCCACCGTAGACGGATTGTATGGCTACACCTTC
>TRBD1|TRBV25-1|TRBJ1-1|.
CARQGATEAFF
TGTGCCAGACAGGGGGCCACTGAAGCTTTCTTT
>.|TRBV13|TRBJ1-1|.
CASSLVGSGTTEAFF
TGCGCCAGCAGCTTGGTGGGGTCGGGGACCACTGAAGCTTTCTTT
>TRBD1|TRBV20-1|TRBJ2-5|many
CSARQGAETQYF
TGCAGTGCCCGACAGGGGGCGGAGACCCAGTACTTC
>.|TRBV6-1|TRBJ1-5|few
CASSEAGGTYQPQHF
TGTGCCAGCAGTGAAGCCGGGGGGACGTATCAGCCCCAGCATTTT
>.|TRBV15|TRBJ2-5|.
CATSSRGLQETQYF
TGTGCCACCAGCAGCAGGGGACTTCAAGAGACCCAGTACTTC
>.|TRBV5-1|TRBJ1-2|few
CASSLGQLYYGYTF
TGCGCCAGCAGCTTGGGCCAGCTCTACTATGGCTACACCTTC
>TRBD2|TRBV12-3/TRBV12-4|TRBJ2-2|few
CASSVVAGGTNTGELFF
TGTGCCAGCAGTGTAGTAGCGGGGGGGACGAACACCGGGGAGCTGTTTTTT
>.|TRBV6-6|TRBJ2-7|.
CASTVLPPYEQYF
TGTGCCAGCACTGTACTCCCCCCCTACGAGCAGTACTTC
>TRBD2|TRBV12-3/TRBV12-4|TRBJ2-5|few
CASSYPPSGRASETQYF
TGTGCCAGCAGTTACCCCCCCAGCGGGAGGGCTTCGGAGACCCAGTACTTC
>TRBD1|TRBV12-3/TRBV12-4|TRBJ1-5|few
CASSSVTGDQPQHF
TGTGCCAGCAGCTCCGTGACAGGGGATCAGCCCCAGCATTTT
>.|TRBV12-3/TRBV12-4|TRBJ2-7|few
CASSTPGSRMTYEQYF
TGTGCCAGCAGTACACCAGGGAGCAGGATGACTTACGAGCAGTACTTC
>.|TRBV5-1|TRBJ2-5|.
CASSLQVLGETQYF
TGCGCCAGCAGCTTGCAAGTCTTAGGGGAGACCCAGTACTTC
>.|TRBV6-6|TRBJ1-5|few
CASSYEYQPQHF
TGTGCCAGCAGTTATGAATATCAGCCCCAGCATTTT
>.|TRBV6-6|TRBJ2-7|.
CASSFRVAGYEQYF
TGTGCCAGCAGTTTCAGGGTTGCGGGCTACGAGCAGTACTTC
>.|TRBV7-9|TRBJ2-6|few
CASSFGQFISGANVLTF
TGTGCCAGCAGCTTCGGACAGTTTATCTCTGGGGCCAACGTCCTGACTTTC
>TRBD2|TRBV7-2|TRBJ2-7|few
CASSRGTSGVYEQYF
TGTGCCAGCAGCCGGGGGACTAGCGGGGTGTACGAGCAGTACTTC